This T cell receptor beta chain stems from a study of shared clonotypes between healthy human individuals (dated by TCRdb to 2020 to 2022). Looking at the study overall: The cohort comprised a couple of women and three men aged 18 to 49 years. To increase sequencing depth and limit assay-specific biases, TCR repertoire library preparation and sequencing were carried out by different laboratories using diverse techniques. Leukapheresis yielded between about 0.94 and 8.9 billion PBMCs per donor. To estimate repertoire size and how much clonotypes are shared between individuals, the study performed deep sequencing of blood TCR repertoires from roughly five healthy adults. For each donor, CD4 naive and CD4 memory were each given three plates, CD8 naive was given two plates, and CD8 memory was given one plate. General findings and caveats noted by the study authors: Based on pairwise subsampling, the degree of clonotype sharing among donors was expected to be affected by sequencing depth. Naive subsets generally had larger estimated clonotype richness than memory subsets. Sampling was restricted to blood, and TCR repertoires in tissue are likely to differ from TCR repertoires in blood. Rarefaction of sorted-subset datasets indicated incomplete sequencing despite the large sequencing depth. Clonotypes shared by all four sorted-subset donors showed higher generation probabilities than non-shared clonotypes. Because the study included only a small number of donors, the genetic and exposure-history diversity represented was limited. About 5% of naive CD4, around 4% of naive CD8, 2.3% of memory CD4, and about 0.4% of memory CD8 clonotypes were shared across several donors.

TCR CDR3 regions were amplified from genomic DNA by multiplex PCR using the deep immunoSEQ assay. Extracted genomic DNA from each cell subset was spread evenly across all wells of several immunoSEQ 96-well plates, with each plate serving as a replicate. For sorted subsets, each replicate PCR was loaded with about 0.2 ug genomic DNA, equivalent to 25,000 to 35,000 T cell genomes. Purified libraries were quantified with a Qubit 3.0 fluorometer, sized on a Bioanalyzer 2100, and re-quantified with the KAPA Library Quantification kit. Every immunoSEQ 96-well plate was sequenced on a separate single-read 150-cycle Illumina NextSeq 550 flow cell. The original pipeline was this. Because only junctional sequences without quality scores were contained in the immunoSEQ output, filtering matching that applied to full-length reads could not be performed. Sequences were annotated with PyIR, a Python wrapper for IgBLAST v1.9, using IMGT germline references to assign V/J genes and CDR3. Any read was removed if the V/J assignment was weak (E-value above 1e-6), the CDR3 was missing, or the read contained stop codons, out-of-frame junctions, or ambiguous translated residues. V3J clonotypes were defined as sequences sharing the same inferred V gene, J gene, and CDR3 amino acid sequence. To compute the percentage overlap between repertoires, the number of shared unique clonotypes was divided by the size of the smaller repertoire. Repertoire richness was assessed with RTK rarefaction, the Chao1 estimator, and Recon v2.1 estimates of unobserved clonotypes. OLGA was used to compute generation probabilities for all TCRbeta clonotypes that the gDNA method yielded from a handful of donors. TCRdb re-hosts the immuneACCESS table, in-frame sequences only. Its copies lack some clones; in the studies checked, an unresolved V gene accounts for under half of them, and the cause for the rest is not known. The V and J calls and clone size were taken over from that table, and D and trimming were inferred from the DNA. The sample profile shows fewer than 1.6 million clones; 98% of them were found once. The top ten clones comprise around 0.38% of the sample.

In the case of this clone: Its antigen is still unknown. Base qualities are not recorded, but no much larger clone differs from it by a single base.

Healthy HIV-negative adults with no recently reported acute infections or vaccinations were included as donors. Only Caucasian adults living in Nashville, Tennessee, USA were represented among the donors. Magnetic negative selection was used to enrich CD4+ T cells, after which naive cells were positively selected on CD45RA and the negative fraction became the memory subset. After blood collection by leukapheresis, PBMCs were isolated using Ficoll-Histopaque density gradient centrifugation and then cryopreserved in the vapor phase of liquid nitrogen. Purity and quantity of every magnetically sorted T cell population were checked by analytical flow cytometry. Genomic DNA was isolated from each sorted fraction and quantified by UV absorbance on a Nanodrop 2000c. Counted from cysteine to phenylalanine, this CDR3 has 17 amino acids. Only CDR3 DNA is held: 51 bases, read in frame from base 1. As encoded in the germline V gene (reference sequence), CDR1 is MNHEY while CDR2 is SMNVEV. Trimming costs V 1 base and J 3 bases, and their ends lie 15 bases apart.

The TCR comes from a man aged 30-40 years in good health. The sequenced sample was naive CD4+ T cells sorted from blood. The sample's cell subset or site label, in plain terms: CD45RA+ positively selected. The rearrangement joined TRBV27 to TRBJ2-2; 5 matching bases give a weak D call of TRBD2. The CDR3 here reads CASSLFLLVGDTGELFF. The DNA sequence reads TGTGCCAGCAGTTTATTCTTACTAGTTGGGGACACCGGGGAGCTGTTTTTT.